This T cell receptor beta chain was observed in a study of shared clonotypes between healthy human individuals (dated by TCRdb to 2020 to 2022). About the full investigation: Two women and three men aged 18 to 49 years were included in the cohort. For each donor, CD4 naive and CD4 memory were each run on three plates, CD8 naive on two plates, and CD8 memory on one plate. Blood TCR repertoires of 5 or 6 healthy adults were deeply sequenced to estimate repertoire size and the extent of clonotype sharing between individuals. To increase sequencing depth and limit assay-specific biases, different laboratories used diverse techniques to prepare libraries and sequence TCR repertoires. Between about 0.85 and 9.5 billion PBMCs per donor were obtained by leukapheresis. General study outcomes and caveats: About 4.5% of naive CD4, roughly 3.5% of naive CD8, 2% to 2.5% of memory CD4, and 0.4% of memory CD8 clonotypes were shared across several donors. Pairwise subsampling indicated that sequencing depth was expected to affect the degree of clonotype sharing among donors. Even with the large sequencing depth, rarefaction of the sorted-subset datasets indicated that sequencing was incomplete. Sampling was limited to blood, and TCR repertoires in tissue likely differ from TCR repertoires in blood. Larger estimated clonotype richness was generally found for naive subsets than for memory subsets. Compared with non-shared clonotypes, the clonotypes found in all four sorted-subset donors had higher generation probabilities. The small number of donors limited the genetic and exposure-history diversity represented.

Using the deep immunoSEQ assay, TCR CDR3 regions were amplified from genomic DNA by multiplex PCR. For each cell subset, the extracted genomic DNA was distributed evenly across all wells of several immunoSEQ 96-well plates, and each plate served as one replicate. For sorted subsets, roughly 0.2 ug genomic DNA, equal to 30,000 to 35,000 T cell genomes, was loaded into each replicate PCR. The purified libraries were quantified using a Qubit 3.0 fluorometer, sized with a Bioanalyzer 2100, and then quantified again using the KAPA Library Quantification kit. A separate single-read 150-cycle Illumina NextSeq 550 flow cell was used to sequence each immunoSEQ 96-well plate. As for the authors' bioinformatics: Because only junctional sequences without quality scores were contained in the immunoSEQ output, filtering matching that applied to full-length reads could not be performed. Sequences were annotated with PyIR, a Python wrapper for IgBLAST v1.9, and V/J genes and CDR3 were assigned using IMGT germline references. Reads were filtered out if the reads had weak V/J assignments (E-value above 1e-6), no CDR3, stop codons, out-of-frame junctions, or ambiguous translated residues. V3J clonotypes were defined as sequences sharing an identical inferred V gene, J gene, and CDR3 amino acid sequence. Percentage overlap between repertoires was computed as shared unique clonotypes divided by the size of the smaller repertoire. Three approaches were used to assess repertoire richness: RTK rarefaction, the Chao1 estimator, and Recon v2.1 estimates of unobserved clonotypes. Generation probabilities for all TCRbeta clonotypes obtained by the gDNA method from a handful of donors were computed using OLGA. In TCRdb, the immuneACCESS table is reduced to in-frame sequences with V and J assigned. These tables do not hold every clone; where another copy was compared, an unresolved V gene accounts for under half, and the others remain unexplained. Clone size and the V and J calls come from that table; the DNA yielded D and trimming. For this sample there are about 2.3 million clones; approximately 93% appear just once. The leading ten clones occupy 0.39% of the sample.

Donors were healthy HIV-negative adults with no recently reported acute infections or vaccinations. Every donor was a Caucasian adult residing in Nashville, Tennessee, USA. Magnetic negative selection was used to enrich CD4+ T cells, after which naive cells were positively selected on CD45RA and the negative fraction became the memory subset. Blood was obtained by leukapheresis, after which PBMCs were separated by Ficoll-Histopaque density gradient centrifugation and cryopreserved in liquid nitrogen vapor phase. Analytical flow cytometry was used to check the purity and quantity of each magnetically sorted T cell population. Genomic DNA was isolated from every sorted fraction and measured by UV absorbance on a Nanodrop 2000c. A word on this clone: Its antigen remains undetermined. The record has no base qualities; no much larger clone is one base away.

This sequence originates from a man younger than 30 in good health. Some clones in this sample may be carry-over from other donors' samples. The sequenced sample was naive CD4+ T cells from PBMCs. The cell subset or site label, as the study defines it: CD45RA+ positively selected.

The nucleotides read TGCGCCAGCAGCCGAGCGGGAGGGCCTGTAGATACGCAGTATTTT. It encodes CASSRAGGPVDTQYF. The V and J genes are TRBV4-3 and TRBJ2-3, and 10 junction bases match TRBD2. CDR1 LGHNA and CDR2 YSLEER were looked up in the germline V gene. The CDR3 sequence holds 15 residues, the cysteine and phenylalanine included. Only the CDR3 part of the read is kept: 45 bases, read in frame from the first base. The V end gives up 4 bases and the J end 5 bases, leaving 6 bases in the junction not matched to a gene.